Here is one T cell receptor beta chain with its context. What it binds is not known. This entry belongs to a study of cytomegalovirus exposure and HLA in healthy donors. Trimming took 5 bases from V and 5 from J; bases not matched to a gene: 7. The germline gives CDR1 SNHLY, CDR2 FYNNEI. This CDR3 is 15 amino acids long. 13 Jbeta primers and 60 Vbeta primers were used for the PCR. Profiled with immunoSEQ multiplex PCR; TCRdb holds only in-frame clones, not every one. With about 150,000 clones in the sample, the ten largest clones hold around 1.9%. Points from the study as a whole: Presence/absence analyses took donor sequencing depth as roughly uniform.

Sequenced input: PBMCs. The chain carries TRBV2 and TRBJ1-4; 8 bases agree with TRBD1. The TCR originated in a man between 25 and 39 years old in good health and CMV-seronegative. The CDR3 region has the DNA TGTGCCAGCAGTCGACAGGGGCCCGTGAATGAAAAACTGTTTTTT. Translation: CASSRQGPVNEKLFF.